A selection of T cell receptor beta chains follows, all from one sample in a study of blood T cell repertoires in COVID-19. Sequencing used immunoSEQ multiplex PCR; TCRdb keeps in-frame clones, though not all of them. The data show 300,000 to 350,000 clones, roughly 87% seen once. Sequenced sample: PBMCs or T cells enriched from blood (not recorded which). The source of these receptors is a woman aged 30 to 39 who had recovered from COVID-19. Each CDR3 is given with its conserved first and last residue. A D gene is named only where the DNA matches it firmly. Part of the rows lack a size; the others show once, few, many or a class for expanded clones.

V gene,D gene,J gene,clone size,CDR3 protein,CDR3 DNA
TRBV18,.,TRBJ2-7,.,CASSRGRGSTYEQYF,TGTGCCAGCTCCCGGGGGAGAGGCTCTACCTACGAGCAGTACTTC
TRBV28,.,TRBJ2-7,once,CASSLMGAEQYF,TGTGCCAGCAGTTTGATGGGGGCCGAGCAGTACTTC
TRBV11-2,.,TRBJ2-1,.,CASSLTRFFPYNEQFF,TGTGCCAGCAGCTTAACCAGGTTTTTCCCCTACAATGAGCAGTTCTTC
TRBV7-2,.,TRBJ2-5,.,CASSPAIGGRQETQYF,TGTGCCAGCAGCCCTGCAATCGGGGGGCGCCAAGAGACCCAGTACTTC
TRBV11-3,.,TRBJ2-1,.,CASSSPRRGRETEQFF,TGTGCCAGCAGCTCTCCTCGCAGGGGGCGGGAGACTGAGCAGTTCTTC
TRBV7-9,TRBD1,TRBJ2-1,.,CASREGQGAQFF,TGTGCCAGCAGAGAGGGACAGGGAGCGCAGTTCTTC
TRBV2,.,TRBJ1-1,.,CASSPRTEAFF,TGTGCCAGCAGCCCCCGCACTGAAGCTTTCTTT
TRBV7-9,.,TRBJ2-3,once,CASSLVGQNPTDTQYF,TGTGCCAGCAGCTTAGTAGGACAGAATCCCACAGATACGCAGTATTTT
TRBV12-3/TRBV12-4,.,TRBJ2-7,.,CASSLAPREQYF,TGTGCCAGCAGTTTGGCCCCTCGCGAGCAGTACTTC
TRBV15,.,TRBJ2-7,.,CATSRDLASDEQYF,TGTGCCACCAGCAGAGATCTCGCGAGTGACGAGCAGTACTTC
TRBV28,.,TRBJ1-5,.,CASSLLRDNQPQHF,TGTGCCAGCAGTTTACTCAGGGATAATCAGCCCCAGCATTTT
TRBV7-9,TRBD1,TRBJ2-1,.,CASRIPRDRAAGEVQFF,TGTGCCAGCAGGATACCCCGGGACAGGGCGGCCGGAGAGGTGCAGTTCTTC
TRBV6-7,TRBD1,TRBJ2-7,.,CASRGDSAFYEQYF,TGTGCCAGCAGGGGGGACAGCGCCTTCTACGAGCAGTACTTC
TRBV29-1,TRBD1,TRBJ2-5,.,CSVEGQGKETQYF,TGCAGCGTTGAGGGACAGGGAAAAGAGACCCAGTACTTC
TRBV28,.,TRBJ1-1,.,CASRDGTEAFF,TGTGCCAGCAGGGACGGGACAGAAGCTTTCTTT
TRBV30,.,TRBJ1-2,.,CAWINSAGGYTF,TGTGCCTGGATCAACAGCGCGGGTGGCTACACCTTC
TRBV6-2/TRBV6-3,.,TRBJ1-6,.,CASSYPDSSYNSPLHF,TGTGCCAGCAGTTACCCAGACAGCTCCTATAATTCACCCCTCCACTTT
TRBV5-4,.,TRBJ1-1,few,CASSLRGTEAFF,TGTGCCAGCAGCTTGAGGGGCACTGAAGCTTTCTTT
TRBV12-3/TRBV12-4,.,TRBJ2-7,.,CASSRTGFEQYF,TGTGCCAGCAGTCGGACTGGGTTTGAGCAGTACTTC
TRBV5-1,TRBD1,TRBJ1-1,.,CASTGGGGRGNTEAFF,TGCGCCAGCACCGGCGGAGGGGGCCGGGGGAACACTGAAGCTTTCTTT
TRBV5-4,TRBD1,TRBJ1-2,.,CASSGTQGADYGYTF,TGTGCCAGCAGCGGAACACAGGGGGCAGACTATGGCTACACCTTC
TRBV5-4,.,TRBJ2-1,.,CASSGGGQDYNEQFF,TGTGCCAGCAGCGGGGGGGGGCAGGACTACAATGAGCAGTTCTTC
TRBV3-1/TRBV3-2,.,TRBJ1-3,.,CASSPMSTGSGNTIYF,TGTGCCAGCAGCCCCATGTCGACAGGCTCTGGAAACACCATATATTTT
TRBV11-2,.,TRBJ2-1,.,CASSLEDPSGRFF,TGTGCCAGCAGCTTAGAAGACCCCTCAGGTCGGTTCTTC
TRBV5-4,TRBD1,TRBJ2-7,.,CASSPGGSSSYEQYF,TGTGCCAGCAGCCCAGGGGGCAGTAGCTCCTACGAGCAGTACTTC
TRBV11-3,.,TRBJ2-2,.,CASSSKSTGELFF,TGTGCCAGCAGCTCTAAGTCTACCGGGGAGCTGTTTTTT
TRBV28,.,TRBJ1-5,.,CASNEGGRARQPQHF,TGTGCCAGCAACGAGGGGGGGAGGGCCAGGCAGCCCCAGCATTTT
TRBV28,.,TRBJ1-6,.,CASSLTTPSSSYNSPLHF,TGTGCCAGCAGTTTAACGACTCCGTCGAGCTCCTATAATTCACCCCTCCACTTT
TRBV6-5,.,TRBJ1-2,few,CASSYQGGANYGYTF,TGTGCCAGCAGTTACCAGGGTGGAGCTAACTATGGCTACACCTTC